The rows below give T cell receptor beta chains drawn from one sample of a study of cytomegalovirus exposure and HLA in healthy donors. Clones were sequenced by immunoSEQ multiplex PCR, and TCRdb holds only the in-frame ones, with some missing. The sample lists almost 200,000 clones; roughly three quarters were seen once. Sequences were obtained from PBMCs. These TCRs come from a male donor in good health and CMV-seropositive. Both conserved end residues are part of each CDR3. Fields, in order: clone size, V gene, CDR3 length, D gene, J gene, CDR3 protein, CDR3 DNA. The D gene is left open where the match is weak. The listing skips clone size in some rows; elsewhere it reads once, few, many or a size class.

NA	TRBV7-3	14	NA	TRBJ2-7	CASSFSGGLYEQYF	TGTGCCAGCAGCTTTTCTGGCGGGCTCTACGAGCAGTACTTC
few	TRBV9	17	TRBD1	TRBJ1-3	CASSSGQGAPSGNTIYF	TGTGCCAGCAGCTCCGGACAGGGGGCCCCCTCTGGAAACACCATATATTTT
few	TRBV11-2	16	NA	TRBJ2-7	CASSLVLRGSSYEQYF	TGTGCCAGCAGCTTAGTTCTTCGGGGAAGCTCCTACGAGCAGTACTTC
once	TRBV5-5	15	NA	TRBJ2-2	CASSLGTSYPGELFF	TGTGCCAGCAGCTTGGGGACAAGTTATCCCGGGGAGCTGTTTTTT
NA	TRBV5-6	14	NA	TRBJ2-3	CASSLAAGTDTQYF	TGTGCCAGCAGCTTGGCCGCAGGTACAGATACGCAGTATTTT
NA	TRBV23-1	21	TRBD2	TRBJ2-1	CASSQSETSGGGLHPDNEQFF	TGCGCCAGCAGTCAATCCGAGACTAGCGGGGGGGGACTCCATCCCGACAATGAGCAGTTCTTC
NA	TRBV7-2	13	NA	TRBJ2-7	CASSAWTVSGQYF	TGTGCCAGCAGCGCATGGACAGTTTCAGGGCAGTACTTC
NA	TRBV27	11	NA	TRBJ2-7	CASRTPNEQYF	TGTGCCAGCAGGACTCCGAACGAGCAGTACTTC
NA	TRBV6-5	13	NA	TRBJ2-5	CASSYGEWMAQYF	TGTGCCAGCAGTTACGGGGAGTGGATGGCCCAGTACTTC
NA	TRBV19	16	NA	TRBJ2-2	CASSNVEQGNTGELFF	TGTGCCAGTAGTAACGTGGAACAGGGTAACACCGGGGAGCTGTTTTTT
NA	TRBV6-5	12	NA	TRBJ1-1	CASSFWGGEAFF	TGTGCCAGCAGTTTCTGGGGGGGCGAAGCTTTCTTT
NA	TRBV6-5	16	TRBD1	TRBJ2-7	CASSYTSTGPNYEQYF	TGTGCCAGCAGTTACACATCGACAGGGCCGAACTACGAGCAGTACTTC
NA	TRBV30	12	NA	TRBJ2-7	CAWSSGEDEQYF	TGTGCCTGGAGTTCCGGGGAGGACGAGCAGTACTTC
NA	TRBV7-9	15	TRBD1	TRBJ2-1	CASSWGTVSYNEQFF	TGTGCCAGCAGCTGGGGGACAGTCTCCTACAATGAGCAGTTCTTC